This T cell receptor beta chain was sequenced for a study of T cells in Graves' hyperthyroidism and ophthalmopathy. Concerning this clonotype: The antigen remains undetermined.

RNA transcripts yielded amplified TCR beta CDR3 regions. TCR CDR3 regions were first amplified by RT-PCR with HTBI primers. TCRdb processed the multiplex PCR reads anew with MiXCR; each CDR3 protein has one entry. This table has a few hundred thousand distinct CDR3 sequences, approximately 23% appearing once. In making diagnoses, clinical symptoms, serum thyroxine and TRAb, thyroid ultrasound and orbital computed tomography were all used. Study-wide findings and caveats: Progression to ophthalmopathy was predicted a median of about six months early.

The germline gives CDR1 LGHNA, CDR2 YSLEER. The CDR3 consists of 13 residues. The V end lost 0 bases, the J end lost 4 bases, and 7 bases lay between the germline ends. The TCR originated in a woman aged 70-85 years with Graves' ophthalmopathy. Sample: blood. V usage is TRBV4-3 and J usage is TRBJ2-7; D gene unclear. The DNA for the CDR3 is TGCGCCAGCAGCCAAGAAATTAATTACGAGCAGTACTTC. Protein product: CASSQEINYEQYF.